Each of the 20 T cell receptor beta chains below was sequenced from the same sample in a study of blood T cell repertoires in COVID-19. Some clones are missing from TCRdb's copy, which holds only in-frame ones; the method was immunoSEQ multiplex PCR. The sample contains a few hundred thousand clones, 83% of which appear only once. The sample consisted of PBMCs or T cells enriched from blood (not recorded which). These receptors were collected from a woman between 50 and 59 years old who had recovered from COVID-19.

This sequence joins TRBV2 and TRBJ1-5; no reliable D call. Trimming removed 5 bases at V and 11 bases at J, with 10 bases between. CDR1 SNHLY and CDR2 FYNNEI come from the germline V gene. This CDR3 spans 11 amino acids. The CDR3: CASSRDGAQHF. In nucleotides, the CDR3 is TGTGCCAGCAGTCGGGATGGGGCCCAGCATTTT.

V gene TRBV11-2 combines with J gene TRBJ2-3; D remains unclear. Germline CDR1 SGHAT, CDR2 FQNNGV. Trimming pared 3 bases from V and 3 bases from J, leaving 4 bases between. The CDR3 is 12 amino acids. Here the CDR3 reads CASSFRTDTQYF. The CDR3 DNA sequence: TGTGCCAGCAGCTTTAGAACAGATACGCAGTATTTT. The full variable domain, its missing parts supplied by reference TRBV11-2 and TRBJ2-3, is EAGVAQSPRYKIIEKRQSVAFWCNPISGHATLYWYQQILGQGPKLLIQFQNNGVVDDSQLPKDRFSAERLKGVDSTLKIQPAKLEDSAVYLCASSFRTDTQYFGPGTRLTVL.

This clone was seen a handful of times. The genes are TRBV18 and TRBJ2-3, with D perhaps matching TRBD1 (6 bases). CDR1 is KGHSH and CDR2 is LQKENI in the germline V gene. V lost 8 bases and J lost 2, with 11 bases in between. The CDR3 extends over 13 amino acids. CDR3 region: CASLGQTTDTQYF. The CDR3, as DNA: TGTGCCAGCCTCGGACAGACCACAGATACGCAGTATTTT.

In DNA, the CDR3 is TGTGCCAGCAGCCCCTGGACTAGCGGGATAGCCTACGAGCAGTACTTC. Encoded protein: CASSPWTSGIAYEQYF. The rearrangement uses TRBV7-9 and TRBJ2-7, with TRBD2 matching over 12 bases. Germline V gene lookup returns CDR1 SEHNR and CDR2 FQNEAQ (reference sequence). CDR3 size: 16 residues. J was trimmed by 2 bases and V by 5 bases; bases with no gene match: 7.

As regards this clone: The same CDR3 is also encoded by other DNA sequences in this sample. V and J are TRBV29-1 and TRBJ2-7; perhaps TRBD2 as D (6 bases). V was cut by 0 bases and J by 9 bases, with 18 bases left in between. Germline values: CDR1 SQVTM, CDR2 ANQGSEA. The CDR3 extends over 14 amino acids. The CDR3 spells CSVEDAGSGVGQYF. The DNA for the CDR3 is TGCAGCGTTGAAGATGCCGGGAGTGGGGTGGGGCAGTACTTC.

This clone has only a few counts. V gene TRBV7-9 combines with J gene TRBJ1-5; D is ambiguous. V was cut by 1 base and J by 0 bases, with 10 bases left in between. The CDR3 has 16 residues. Germline V CDR1 and CDR2: SEHNR, FQNEAQ (reference sequence). Here the CDR3 reads CASSLGSSNSNQPQHF. CDR3 nucleotides: TGTGCCAGCAGCTTAGGGAGTTCAAATAGCAATCAGCCCCAGCATTTT.

This clone appeared a few times. The chain couples TRBV3-1 (or the pseudogene TRBV3-2) to TRBJ1-4; 10 bases fit TRBD1. The CDR3 consists of 14 residues. V lost 8 bases, J lost 8 bases, and 8 bases stayed unmatched. Germline-derived CDR1 and CDR2 are LGHDT and YNNKEL (reference sequence). This chain's CDR3 is CASQDRGSGEKLFF. The DNA of the CDR3 is TGTGCCAGCCAGGACAGGGGGTCTGGAGAAAAACTGTTTTTT.

This rearrangement joins TRBV9 to TRBJ2-1; D is possibly TRBD2 (6 bases). V dropped 0 bases and J dropped 7 bases, with 8 bases sitting between them. The CDR3 covers 13 residues. The germline V gene has CDR1 SGDLS and CDR2 YYNGEE. Here the CDR3 reads CASSVVTSNEQFF. CDR3 sequence (DNA): TGTGCCAGCAGCGTAGTGACTAGTAATGAGCAGTTCTTC.

The chain employs TRBV9 and TRBJ2-7, with 9 bases lining up with TRBD1. J was trimmed by 3 bases and V by 4 bases; bases with no gene match: 8. The germline V gene has CDR1 SGDLS and CDR2 YYNGEE. The CDR3 has 15 amino acids. The CDR3 region has the DNA TGTGCCAGCAGCTTCGGACAGGGGATGGGCTACGAGCAGTACTTC. The encoded protein is CASSFGQGMGYEQYF.

This rearrangement joins TRBV6-5 to TRBJ1-6, with D perhaps matching TRBD1 (5 bases). The V gene's germline CDR1 is MNHEY and CDR2 SVGAGI. The V gene lost 4 bases and the J gene lost 7 bases, with 14 bases spanning the gap. This CDR3 is 15 amino acids long. DNA of the CDR3: TGTGCCAGCAGTTGGCGGCGACAGACGAATTCACCCCTCCACTTT. This codes for CASSWRRQTNSPLHF.

The table lists this clone with a few counts. The V and J genes are TRBV19 and TRBJ2-7; weak D call: TRBD1 (5 bases). The CDR3 loop spans 14 amino acids. Germline assignment: CDR1 LNHDA and CDR2 SQIVND (reference sequence). The germline V and J ends were trimmed by 5 bases and 5 bases, with 16 bases remaining between them. The CDR3 bases are TGTGCCAGTAGTCTAAGTCAGGGTGTGAACGAGCAGTACTTC. Residues: CASSLSQGVNEQYF.

The rearrangement uses TRBV18 and TRBJ1-1, with D possibly being TRBD1 (5 bases). CDR1 is KGHSH, CDR2 LQKENI, per germline. CDR3 length: 15 amino acids. V lost 0 bases and J 4 bases, leaving 12 bases between the germline ends. The DNA of the CDR3 is TGTGCCAGCTCACCACCCAGCAGGGAGGGCACTGAAGCTTTCTTT. Translated, it gives CASSPPSREGTEAFF. The whole variable domain, remainder taken from reference TRBV18 and TRBJ1-1, is NAGVMQNPRHLVRRRGQEARLRCSPMKGHSHVYWYRQLPEEGLKFMVYLQKENIIDESGMPKERFSAEFPKEGPSILRIQQVVRGDSAAYFCASSPPSREGTEAFFGQGTRLTVV.

The V gene is TRBV20-1, the J gene TRBJ2-1; 9 nucleotides match TRBD2. CDR1 is DFQATT and CDR2 is SNEGSKA in the germline V gene (reference sequence). With V trimmed by 3 bases and J by 6 bases, 6 bases remained unmatched. The CDR3 loop spans 14 amino acids. The CDR3 DNA is TGCAGTGCTAGTCGTAGCGGGGGCTCCAATGAGCAGTTCTTC. Protein product: CSASRSGGSNEQFF.

V usage is TRBV19 and J usage is TRBJ2-5; possibly TRBD1 for D (6 bases). Germline V lookup: CDR1 LNHDA, CDR2 SQIVND (reference sequence). This CDR3 has 13 amino acids. The V gene lost 9 bases and the J gene lost 4 bases, with 15 bases spanning the gap. The CDR3 DNA sequence: TGTGCCAGCCTCGACAGGAAGGGAGAGACCCAGTACTTC. The encoded protein is CASLDRKGETQYF.

The V call is TRBV30, the J call TRBJ2-3; D possibly corresponds to TRBD1 (5 bases). The V and J ends lost 1 base and 1 base respectively, with 15 bases between them. This CDR3 comprises 16 residues. The germline V gene has CDR1 GTSNPN and CDR2 SVGIG (reference sequence). CDR3: CAWSGIGGAGTDTQYF. The CDR3 nucleotides read TGTGCCTGGAGTGGGATTGGTGGGGCCGGCACAGATACGCAGTATTTT.

The V and J genes are TRBV7-8 and TRBJ2-7; D is unclear. V was trimmed by 3 bases and J by 5 bases, leaving 14 bases between them. Germline CDR1 is SGHVS and CDR2 is FQNEAQ. The CDR3 sequence is 14 residues long. CDR3 region: CASSFSDSRHEQYF. The CDR3, as DNA: TGTGCCAGCAGCTTTAGTGATTCGAGGCACGAGCAGTACTTC.

V usage is TRBV6-5 and J usage is TRBJ1-1; a possible D gene is TRBD1 (6 bases). The germline gives CDR1 MNHEY, CDR2 SVGAGI. V was clipped by 8 bases and J by 1 base, with 14 bases between them. The CDR3 extends over 14 amino acids. CDR3 sequence (DNA): TGTGCCAGCCGAAGGCGGACAGCGAACACTGAAGCTTTCTTT. Protein sequence: CASRRRTANTEAFF.

This clone was counted only a few times. The chain employs TRBV6-2 or TRBV6-3 and TRBJ2-1; 11 positions agree with TRBD2. The CDR3 extends over 16 amino acids. Germline-derived CDR1 and CDR2 are MNHEY and SVGEGT. V gave up 5 bases and J gave up 15 bases; unmatched junction bases: 18. The CDR3 DNA reads as TGTGCCAGCAGTCAATCCCACGTCGATACTAGCGGGAGTCCGTTCTTC. This translates into CASSQSHVDTSGSPFF.

The sample holds one count of this clone. The rearrangement joins TRBV6-1 to TRBJ1-6; D is undetermined. The V gene lost 0 bases and the J gene lost 10 bases, with 13 bases spanning the gap. This CDR3 has 15 amino acids. Germline CDR1 reads MNHNS; CDR2 reads SASEGT. CDR3 DNA: TGTGCCAGCAGTGAAGCGCGGCAGCCCCAGTCACCCCTCCACTTT. Protein sequence: CASSEARQPQSPLHF.

This chain joins TRBV5-1 and TRBJ1-6; D perhaps matches TRBD1 (5 bases). Germline assignment: CDR1 SGHRS and CDR2 YFSETQ. V lost 0 bases, J lost 7 bases, and 11 bases lay in between. The CDR3 loop spans 15 amino acids. The CDR3 DNA reads TGCGCCAGCAGCTTGGGAGTGACAGAGAATTCACCCCTCCACTTT. It is translated as CASSLGVTENSPLHF.